This TCR beta chain stems from a study of blood T cells in healthy people across ages. Isolated PBMCs totaled at least 7 million in each sample. The authors ran a second PCR of about 6 to 11 cycles using a sample-barcoded 5' primer and a J-beta primer mix. TCRdb ran MiXCR on the 5' RACE reads and lists one entry per CDR3 protein. The profile shows 800,000 to 1,300,000 distinct CDR3 sequences, almost 25% of them singletons. This CDR3 has 13 amino acids. Germline-derived CDR1 and CDR2 are MNHNS and SASEGT. V was pared by 2 bases and J by 5 bases, with 7 bases between. The sample was also linked to a second study, of T cells of mothers and their children.

Sequencing was carried out using blood. The rearrangement joins TRBV6-1 to TRBJ2-1; D not resolved. This receptor was identified in a girl aged 2 to 9 in good health. CDR3: CASSEFDDNEQFF. CDR3 sequence (DNA): TGTGCCAGCAGTGAATTCGATGACAATGAGCAGTTCTTC.